This T cell receptor beta chain comes out of a study of T cell responses to AZD1222 COVID-19 vaccine. Whole-study results and caveats: Repertoire sampling happened only post peak T cell response. Clonal diversity was possibly underestimated, and the donors were mostly white British, with more females. Reports say nearly half of spike-specific TCRs go after unmutated variant regions.

Sequencing was performed with immunoSEQ multiplex PCR; in TCRdb, only in-frame clones are kept and a portion is missing. Among some 130,000 clones listed, 80% to 90% were seen once. Worth noting for this clone: Its antigen remains unknown.

The CDR3 length is 14 residues. Trimming removed 7 bases from V and 2 bases from J; junction bases left unmatched: 8. The germline gives CDR1 MDHEN, CDR2 SYDVKM. This sequence originates from an adult in good health. The chain recombines TRBV28 with TRBJ2-7; 7 bases fit TRBD1. Here the sequenced sample was peripheral blood, taken on day 0 of AZD1222 vaccination. CDR3 nucleotides: TGTGCCAGCAACCTGAGGGGACAGCCCTACGAGCAGTACTTC. Encoded protein: CASNLRGQPYEQYF.